This T cell receptor (beta chain) is from a study of spatial heterogeneity in lung cancer. Study-wide background: There were, on average, more than 9.5 raw-read appearances for each unique TCR and UMI combination.

In its sample, this clonotype is medium-sized (0.01 to 0.1%). Its antigen is still unknown. This beta chain is off target for a library built for alpha chains, so its abundance means little. Using its own MiXCR run on the 5' RACE reads, TCRdb lists one record per CDR3 protein. The sample consists of roughly 3,000 distinct CDR3 sequences, 15% to 20% of them appearing once. As to time point: sample taken at primary tumor resection. The donors, around 72 patients with untreated early-stage non-small cell lung cancer, provided the samples. Study-level findings and limits: In tumors, expanded intratumoral alpha and beta TCR counts tracked mutation counts. Of the expanded TCRs, ubiquitous and regional counts tracked the counts of ubiquitous and regional nonsynonymous mutations, respectively.

V was pared by 1 base and J by 7 bases, with 10 bases of the junction left unmatched. The CDR3 length is 15 residues. Per the germline V gene, CDR1 is MGHDK and CDR2 is SYGVNS. Sample: lung tumor tissue, taken at surgery. The TCR comes from a male donor with early-stage non-small cell lung cancer. The chain has TRBV25-1 and TRBJ2-7, with 7 nucleotides matching TRBD1. CDR3 loop: CASSEWRTSRGEQYF. The CDR3 DNA sequence: TGTGCCAGCAGTGAATGGAGAACCTCCAGGGGGGAGCAGTACTTC.